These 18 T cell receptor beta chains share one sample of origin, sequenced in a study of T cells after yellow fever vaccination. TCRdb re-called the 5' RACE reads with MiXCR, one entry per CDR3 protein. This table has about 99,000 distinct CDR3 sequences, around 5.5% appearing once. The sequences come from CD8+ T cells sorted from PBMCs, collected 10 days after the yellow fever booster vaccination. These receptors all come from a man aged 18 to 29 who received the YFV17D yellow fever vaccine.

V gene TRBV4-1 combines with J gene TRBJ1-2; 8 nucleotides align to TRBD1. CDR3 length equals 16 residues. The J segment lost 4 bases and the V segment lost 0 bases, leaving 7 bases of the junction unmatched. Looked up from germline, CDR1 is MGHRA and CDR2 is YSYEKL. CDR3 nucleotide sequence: TGCGCCAGCAGCCAAGAATCCAGGGGGCTTACCTATGGCTACACCTTC. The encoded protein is CASSQESRGLTYGYTF.

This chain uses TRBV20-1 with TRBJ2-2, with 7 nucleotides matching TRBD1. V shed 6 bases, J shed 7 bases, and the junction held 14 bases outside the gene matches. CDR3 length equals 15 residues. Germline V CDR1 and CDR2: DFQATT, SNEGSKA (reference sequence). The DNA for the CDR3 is TGCAGTGCCCATGACAGGGCTACAATCGGCGGGGAGCTGTTTTTT. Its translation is CSAHDRATIGGELFF.

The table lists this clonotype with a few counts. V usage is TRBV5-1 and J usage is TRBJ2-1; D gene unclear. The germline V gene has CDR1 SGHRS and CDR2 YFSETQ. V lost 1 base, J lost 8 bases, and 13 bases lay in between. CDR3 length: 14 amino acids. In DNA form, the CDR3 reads TGCGCCAGCAGCTTGCATTCCTTTCTCTATGAGCAGTTCTTC. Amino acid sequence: CASSLHSFLYEQFF.

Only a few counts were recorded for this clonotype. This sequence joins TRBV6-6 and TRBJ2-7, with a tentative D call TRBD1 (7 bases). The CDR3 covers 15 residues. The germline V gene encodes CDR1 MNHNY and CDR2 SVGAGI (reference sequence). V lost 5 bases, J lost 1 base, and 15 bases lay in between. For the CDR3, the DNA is TGTGCCAGCAGTCTTTGGCGGGACAGTTCCTACGAGCAGTACTTC. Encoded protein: CASSLWRDSSYEQYF.

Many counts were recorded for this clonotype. As DNA, the CDR3 is TGTGCCAGCAGCTTCCTACCAGGGAGTACGGGGGAGCTGTTTTTT. Encoded protein: CASSFLPGSTGELFF. This chain links TRBV7-6 with TRBJ2-2; possibly TRBD1 or TRBD2 for D (5 bases each). Germline assignment: CDR1 SGHVS and CDR2 FNYEAQ. The CDR3 is 15 residues long. Trimming removed 3 bases at V and 8 bases at J, with 16 bases between.

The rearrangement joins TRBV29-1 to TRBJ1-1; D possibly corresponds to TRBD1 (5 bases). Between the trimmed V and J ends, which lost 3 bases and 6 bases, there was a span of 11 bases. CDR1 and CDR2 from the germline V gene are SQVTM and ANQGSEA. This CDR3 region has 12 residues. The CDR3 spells CSVERDASEAFF. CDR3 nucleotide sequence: TGCAGCGTTGAGAGGGACGCCTCTGAAGCTTTCTTT.

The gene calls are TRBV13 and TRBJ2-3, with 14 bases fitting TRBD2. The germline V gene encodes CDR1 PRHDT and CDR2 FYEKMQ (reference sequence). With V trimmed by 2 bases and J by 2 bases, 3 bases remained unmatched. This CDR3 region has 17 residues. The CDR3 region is CASSLWTSGRYTDTQYF. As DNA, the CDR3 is TGTGCCAGCAGCTTATGGACTAGCGGGAGGTACACAGATACGCAGTATTTT. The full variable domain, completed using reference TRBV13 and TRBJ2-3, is AAGVIQSPRHLIKEKRETATLKCYPIPRHDTVYWYQQGPGQDPQFLISFYEKMQSDKGSIPDRFSAQQFSDYHSELNMSSLELGDSALYFCASSLWTSGRYTDTQYFGPGTRLTVL.

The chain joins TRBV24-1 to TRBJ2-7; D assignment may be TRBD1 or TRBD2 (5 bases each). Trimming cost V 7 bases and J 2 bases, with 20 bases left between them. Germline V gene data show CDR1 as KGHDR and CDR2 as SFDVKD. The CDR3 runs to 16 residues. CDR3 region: CATSSRDGESPYEQYF. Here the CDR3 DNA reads TGTGCCACCAGCTCTCGGGACGGAGAAAGTCCCTACGAGCAGTACTTC.

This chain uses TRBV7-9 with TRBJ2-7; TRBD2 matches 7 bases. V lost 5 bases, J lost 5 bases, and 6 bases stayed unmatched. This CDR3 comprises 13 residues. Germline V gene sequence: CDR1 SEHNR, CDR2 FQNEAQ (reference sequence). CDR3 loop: CASSEGGYHEQYF. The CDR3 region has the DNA TGTGCCAGCAGCGAGGGAGGGTACCACGAGCAGTACTTC.

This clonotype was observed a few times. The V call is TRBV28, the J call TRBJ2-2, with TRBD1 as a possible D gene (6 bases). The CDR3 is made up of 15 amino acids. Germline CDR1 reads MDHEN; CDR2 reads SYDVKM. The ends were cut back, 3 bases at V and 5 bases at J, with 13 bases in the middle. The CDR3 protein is CASSFWAGVTGELFF. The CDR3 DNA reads TGTGCCAGCAGTTTCTGGGCAGGGGTAACCGGGGAGCTGTTTTTT.

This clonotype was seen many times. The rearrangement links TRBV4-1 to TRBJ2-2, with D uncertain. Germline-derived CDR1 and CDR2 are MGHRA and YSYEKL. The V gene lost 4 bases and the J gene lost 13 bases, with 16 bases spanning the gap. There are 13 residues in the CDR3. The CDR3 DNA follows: TGCGCCAGCAGCCTGTTTACCGGGCCCTGGCTGTTTTTT. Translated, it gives CASSLFTGPWLFF.

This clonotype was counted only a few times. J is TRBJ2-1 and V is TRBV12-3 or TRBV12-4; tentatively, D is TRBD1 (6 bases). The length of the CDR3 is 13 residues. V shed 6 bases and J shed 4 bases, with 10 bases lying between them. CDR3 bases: TGTGCCAGCAGCCTACAGGGTTACAATGAGCAGTTCTTC. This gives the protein CASSLQGYNEQFF.

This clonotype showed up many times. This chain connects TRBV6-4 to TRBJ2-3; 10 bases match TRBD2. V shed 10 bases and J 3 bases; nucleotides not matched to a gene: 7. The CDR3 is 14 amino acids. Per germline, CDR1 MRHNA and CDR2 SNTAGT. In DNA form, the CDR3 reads TGTGCCACTTCCAAGCGGGGGGGAACAGATACGCAGTATTTT. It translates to CATSKRGGTDTQYF.

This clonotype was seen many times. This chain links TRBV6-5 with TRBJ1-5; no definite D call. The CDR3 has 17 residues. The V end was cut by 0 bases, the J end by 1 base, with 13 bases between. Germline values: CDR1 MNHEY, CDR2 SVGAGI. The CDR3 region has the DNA TGTGCCAGCAGTTACTCGTTTCCTCCCACAAGCAATCAGCCCCAGCATTTT. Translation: CASSYSFPPTSNQPQHF.

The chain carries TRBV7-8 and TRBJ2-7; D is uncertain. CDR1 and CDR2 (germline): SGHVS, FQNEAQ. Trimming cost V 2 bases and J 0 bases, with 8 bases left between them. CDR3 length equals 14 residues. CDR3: CASSLSYSSYEQYV. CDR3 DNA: TGTGCCAGCAGCTTATCTTATAGCTCCTACGAGCAGTACGTC.

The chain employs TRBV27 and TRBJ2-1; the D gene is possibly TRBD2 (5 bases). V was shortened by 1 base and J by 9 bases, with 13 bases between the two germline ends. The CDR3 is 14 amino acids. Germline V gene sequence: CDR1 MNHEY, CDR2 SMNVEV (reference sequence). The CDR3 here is CASSLLEVPGEQFF. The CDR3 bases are TGTGCCAGCAGTTTATTGGAGGTTCCGGGTGAGCAGTTCTTC.

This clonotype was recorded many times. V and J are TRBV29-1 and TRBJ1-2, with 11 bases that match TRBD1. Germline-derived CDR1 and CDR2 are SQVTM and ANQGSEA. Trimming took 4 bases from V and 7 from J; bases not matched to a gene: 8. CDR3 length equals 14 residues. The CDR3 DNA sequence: TGCAGCGTTGTGGGGGGACAGGGGGGTCGTGGCTACACCTTC. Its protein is CSVVGGQGGRGYTF. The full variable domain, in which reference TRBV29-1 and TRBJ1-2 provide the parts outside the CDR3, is SAVISQKPSRDICQRGTSLTIQCQVDSQVTMMFWYRQQPGQSLTLIATANQGSEATYESGFVIDKFPISRPNLTFSTLTVSNMSPEDSSIYLCSVVGGQGGRGYTFGSGTRLTVV.

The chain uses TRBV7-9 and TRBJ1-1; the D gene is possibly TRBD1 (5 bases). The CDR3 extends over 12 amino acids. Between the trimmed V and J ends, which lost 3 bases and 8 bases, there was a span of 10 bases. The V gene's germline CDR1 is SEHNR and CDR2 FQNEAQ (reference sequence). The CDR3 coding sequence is TGTGCCAGCAGCTTCGACAGAAACGAAGCTTTCTTT. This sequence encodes CASSFDRNEAFF.